This T cell receptor beta chain was documented in a study of cytomegalovirus exposure and HLA in healthy donors. The study ran its PCR with 60 Vbeta and 13 Jbeta primers. Clones were sequenced by immunoSEQ multiplex PCR, and TCRdb holds only the in-frame ones, with some missing. The table records about 130,000 clones, around three quarters of them present only once. The CDR3 runs 15 residues. The J segment lost 7 bases and the V segment lost 6 bases, leaving 11 bases of the junction unmatched. In germline, CDR1 is ENHRY, CDR2 SYGVKD. Concerning this clone: Antigen unknown.

General observations from the study: Previous analysis showed most TCR beta V segments were productive about 87% or about 30% of the time. The authors listed some 150 TCR beta chains as cytomegalovirus-associated. Researchers reported in a later analysis that a missense DCLRE1C variant was tied to TCR beta V- and J-gene trimming. No immune exposure information besides CMV serostatus was available.

The chain has TRBV10-3 and TRBJ2-2; 7 bases agree with TRBD2. This receptor was identified in a young man in good health and CMV-seronegative. Sequencing used PBMCs. The CDR3 loop reads CAIRKITSEGGELFF. The CDR3 DNA follows: TGTGCCATCAGGAAAATTACTAGCGAGGGCGGGGAGCTGTTTTTT.